Presented here are 14 T cell receptor beta chains from one specimen sequenced in a study of blood T cell repertoires in COVID-19 (dated by TCRdb to 2018 to 2021). Library preparation used the immunoSEQ multiplex PCR assay. The table comes from immuneACCESS by way of TCRdb, which keeps in-frame sequences with V and J called. Part of the clones is missing from these tables; in studies checked, under half for an unresolved V gene and the rest for unknown reasons. The sample includes about 400,000 clones, with approximately 89% observed a single time. The leading ten clones occupy about 1.7% of the sample. Sequencing was performed on PBMCs or T cells enriched from blood (not recorded which). Receptors originate from a woman aged 25 to 39 who had recovered from COVID-19.

The chain employs TRBV11-2 and TRBJ2-2, with 14 bases fitting TRBD2. The length of the CDR3 is 19 residues. V gave up 2 bases and J gave up 1 base; unmatched junction bases: 6. Germline lookup yields CDR1 SGHAT and CDR2 FQNNGV. The chain's CDR3 is CASSLIWTSGGQNTGELFF. CDR3 sequence (DNA): TGTGCCAGCAGCTTAATTTGGACTAGCGGGGGGCAGAACACCGGGGAGCTGTTTTTT.

This chain links TRBV6-2 or TRBV6-3 with TRBJ2-3; the match to TRBD2 covers 7 bases. Germline CDR1 is MNHEY and CDR2 is SVGEGT. Trimming cost V 7 bases and J 7 bases; bases outside gene matches: 17. The length of the CDR3 is 16 residues. The CDR3: CASTPGGDREVNTQYF. CDR3 sequence (DNA): TGTGCCAGCACCCCCGGCGGGGACCGGGAGGTAAATACGCAGTATTTT.

This chain connects TRBV6-2 or TRBV6-3 to TRBJ1-2, with 8 bases matching TRBD1. Germline trimming cut 1 base from V and 4 bases from J; bases unmatched to any gene: 14. CDR1 is MNHEY, CDR2 SVGEGT, per germline. The CDR3 is 18 amino acids. The CDR3 loop is CASSYLRQGSLGSYGYTF. The CDR3 nucleotides read TGTGCCAGCAGTTACTTAAGACAGGGGTCACTTGGGAGCTATGGCTACACCTTC.

The V gene is TRBV3-1 (or the pseudogene TRBV3-2), the J gene TRBJ1-5; no clear D. Germline lookup yields CDR1 LGHDT and CDR2 YNNKEL (reference sequence). Deletions cut 0 bases from V and 5 bases from J, with 5 bases between. CDR3 length equals 13 residues. The CDR3 nucleotides read TGTGCCAGCAGCCAAGATGTAGATCAGCCCCAGCATTTT. This codes for CASSQDVDQPQHF.

The J gene is TRBJ2-7, the V gene TRBV5-6, with a weak D call TRBD2 (6 bases). Between the trimmed V and J ends, which lost 0 bases and 4 bases, there was a span of 11 bases. This CDR3 is 14 amino acids long. Germline assignment: CDR1 SGHDT and CDR2 YYEEEE. CDR3 DNA: TGTGCCAGCAGCTTGGACGTGACTAGGTACGAGCAGTACTTC. Protein sequence: CASSLDVTRYEQYF. Full variable domain (outside the CDR3, taken from reference TRBV5-6 and TRBJ2-7): DAGVTQSPTHLIKTRGQQVTLRCSPKSGHDTVSWYQQALGQGPQFIFQYYEEEERQRGNFPDRFSGHQFPNYSSELNVNALLLGDSALYLCASSLDVTRYEQYFGPGTRLTVT.

This chain links TRBV19 with TRBJ1-6, with D perhaps TRBD1 (5 bases). The CDR3 is 14 amino acids. V was cut by 4 bases and J by 5 bases, with 9 bases left in between. Germline loops: CDR1 LNHDA, CDR2 SQIVND (reference sequence). DNA of the CDR3: TGTGCCAGTAGTAGACAGAAAAATAATTCACCCCTCCACTTT. This encodes CASSRQKNNSPLHF.

The chain recombines TRBV28 with TRBJ2-7; possibly TRBD2 for D (5 bases). V was trimmed by 11 bases and J by 0 bases, leaving 11 bases between them. CDR3 size: 12 residues. From germline, CDR1 is MDHEN and CDR2 SYDVKM. The CDR3 reads CAGGGSSYEQYF. In nucleotides, the CDR3 is TGTGCCGGAGGCGGGTCCTCCTACGAGCAGTACTTC.

This clone is a singleton in its sample. The V gene is TRBV6-5, the J gene TRBJ2-7; D may be TRBD2 (5 bases). Between the trimmed V and J ends, which lost 6 bases and 0 bases, there was a span of 15 bases. CDR1 is MNHEY and CDR2 is SVGAGI in the germline V gene. The CDR3 length is 15 residues. The CDR3 sequence is CASRLGLSSSYEQYF. CDR3 nucleotides: TGTGCCAGCAGACTCGGACTTTCCAGCTCCTACGAGCAGTACTTC.

V is TRBV29-1 and J is TRBJ1-2, with D possibly TRBD1 on 5 matching bases. Germline V gene lookup returns CDR1 SQVTM and CDR2 ANQGSEA. This CDR3 comprises 11 residues. Trimming took off 4 bases at V and 7 bases at J, with 10 bases between the two ends. In DNA, the CDR3 is TGCAGCGTTGGTCAGGGCGGTGGCTACACCTTC. It encodes CSVGQGGGYTF.

V is TRBV19 and J is TRBJ1-5; the match to TRBD1 covers 7 bases. V shed 4 bases, J shed 5 bases, and the junction held 8 bases outside the gene matches. The V gene's germline CDR1 is LNHDA and CDR2 SQIVND (reference sequence). The CDR3 consists of 15 residues. CDR3: CASSRSRQGHQPQHF. CDR3 nucleotide sequence: TGTGCCAGTAGTAGGTCCCGACAGGGTCATCAGCCCCAGCATTTT.

J is TRBJ1-1 and V is TRBV20-1; D gene uncertain. Between the trimmed V and J ends, which lost 4 bases and 10 bases, there was a span of 10 bases. The CDR3 consists of 10 residues. CDR1 DFQATT and CDR2 SNEGSKA come from the germline V gene (reference sequence). The CDR3 loop reads CSANSGRAFF. In nucleotides, the CDR3 is TGCAGTGCTAACTCTGGGAGAGCTTTCTTT.

The CDR3 nucleotides read TGTGCCAGCAGTTTACCCTCGGGACAGGGGAATCAGCCCCAGCATTTT. This codes for CASSLPSGQGNQPQHF. The gene calls are TRBV28 and TRBJ1-5; 10 nucleotides match TRBD1. V dropped 2 bases and J dropped 4; count of bases not matched to a gene: 5. Germline CDR1 and CDR2: MDHEN and SYDVKM. This CDR3 is built from 16 residues.

The chain recombines TRBV3-1 (or the pseudogene TRBV3-2) with TRBJ1-1; tentative D call: TRBD1 (6 bases). Germline loops: CDR1 LGHDT, CDR2 YNNKEL (reference sequence). V shed 4 bases and J shed 13 bases, with 19 bases lying between them. There are 13 residues in the CDR3. The CDR3 DNA sequence: TGTGCCAGCAGCCGACAGGTGGGTTCCAATGGTTTCTTT. This encodes CASSRQVGSNGFF.

V gene TRBV7-2 combines with J gene TRBJ1-4; 7 positions match TRBD1. The CDR3 has 15 amino acids. The germline V gene encodes CDR1 SGHTA and CDR2 FQGNSA. V shed 1 base, J shed 3 bases, and the junction held 2 bases outside the gene matches. CDR3 region: CASSLEGAANEKLFF. In nucleotides, the CDR3 is TGTGCCAGCAGCTTAGAGGGGGCGGCTAATGAAAAACTGTTTTTT.